One TCR beta chain is described in this entry. The specificity of this receptor is unknown. The record has no base qualities; no much larger clone is one base away. The library was made by the immunoSEQ multiplex PCR assay. For the multiplex PCR, a mixture combining 60 forward primers for TCR Vbeta segments and 13 reverse primers for TCR Jbeta segments was used. Amplification of the CDR3 region of rearranged TCR beta genes was performed with a multiplex PCR assay on genomic DNA. Amplified TCR beta libraries were sequenced as 87-base-pair reads on the Illumina HiSeq System. The published analysis was carried out like this. A later analysis counted about 80 million unique TCR beta chains across the 550 to 700 repertoires, and some 12 million of these chains were shared by at least two donors. A nearest-neighbor algorithm error-corrected the raw reads and collapsed the reads into unique sequences, merging closely related sequences to remove PCR and sequencing errors. V, D and J gene segments were assigned by aligning CDR3 sequences to IMGT reference sequences. For a sequence to be retained, at least a six-nucleotide match to both a V gene segment and a J gene segment was required. Rearrangements were called productive when the CDR3 lacked stop codons and stayed in frame with V and J; all others were non-productive. Following IMGT convention, CDR3 was defined as the stretch from the second conserved V-encoded cysteine to the conserved J-encoded phenylalanine. The earlier analysis of more than 450 of the donors excluded sequences that lacked an unambiguous match to a single V gene segment. An earlier analysis of 587 of the donors called V segments functional above 56.7% productive rearrangements and segregating when the between-donor standard deviation exceeded 5%. A statistical classification framework was built to diagnose cytomegalovirus status from the catalog of TCR beta chain sequences. A later analysis assigned V and J genes by comparing TCR nucleotide sequences with IMGT/GENE-DB human TR gene sequences. The TCRdist pipeline was used in a later analysis to assign CDR3 sequences and most-parsimonious VDJ recombination scenarios. A later analysis defined each TCR beta chain by its CDR3 amino acid sequence plus V-gene family, and excluded reads lacking a unique V-gene family. In a later analysis, approximately 590 highly shared, low-generation-probability nucleotide sequences were removed to address suspected cross-contamination and a sequencing artifact. In a later analysis, a clonal expansion index was calculated for each public chain from normalized within-repertoire ranks of inferred template counts. In a later analysis, generation probabilities were computed using a VDJ recombination model fitted to out-of-frame rearrangements, and the results were checked against IGoR. A later analysis scored TCR-TCR, TCR-HLA and TCR-CMV co-occurrence with hypergeometric tests, applying a repertoire-size bias correction to TCR pairs. In a later analysis, false discovery rates were estimated by permuting HLA or CMV assignments 20 times. A later analysis grouped co-occurring TCRs with DBSCAN, adding TCRdist sequence similarity when clustering within HLA-allele-positive subsets. Repertoires with fewer than 30,000 or more than 120,000 public chains were left out of co-occurrence clustering, as were five repertoires with anomalous nucleotide sharing. In its TCRdb copy, this immuneACCESS table keeps in-frame sequences only and misses some clones. Where compared with another copy, unresolved V genes explain less than half of these, and the others have no known cause. Clone size and the V and J calls come from that table; the DNA yielded D and trimming. The sample has 85,000 to 100,000 clones on record, roughly 60% of them singletons. Together, the top ten hold about 2.5% of the sample.

This entry is derived from a study of cytomegalovirus exposure and HLA in healthy donors (dated 2017 in TCRdb). Turning to the overall study: An earlier analysis of roughly 630 of the donors reported about 250 Gb of sequence data and 120 million or so unique TCR beta sequences from roughly 180 million T cells. Rather than using new phenotypic data, the later analysis identified candidate immune exposures from TCR beta sequences and from how often those sequences occurred across donors. Among the approximately 400 genotyped donors, approximately 82% belonged to the genetic ancestry cluster associated with self-reported Caucasian donors. In a later analysis, previously published TCR beta repertoires from 500 to 750 donors were re-analyzed and high-resolution HLA genotyping was added so that TCR occurrence patterns could be studied. An early release that covered around 590 HLA-typed donors contained approximately 300 gigabases of sequencing data and around 85 million unique TCR sequences. Genome-wide SNP genotypes for about 55% of the roughly 670 donors were used in a later genetic analysis, which treated that subset as a discovery cohort. The aim of the study was to test whether cataloging public T cell receptors could identify signatures of past pathogen exposure. Besides the first cohort of roughly 660 subjects, a separate validation cohort made up of over 95 different subjects was used. Using immunosequencing, the study profiled T cell repertoires from 640 or so subjects and related those repertoires to cytomegalovirus serostatus. Class I and class II HLA loci were covered by the typing at four-digit resolution. Among approximately 370 genotyped donors of the cohort, an average of approximately 200,000 unique TCR beta nucleotide sequences was sequenced per donor, of which about 20% were non-productive. An earlier analysis of 587 of the donors used high-throughput TCR beta sequencing to judge whether each TCR beta V gene segment behaved as functional or pseudogenic. All discovery cohort repertoires had been generated using a single sequencing platform. The number of typed donors differed by locus: about 620-640 for A, B, C, DRB1 and DQB1; 500 to 550 for DQA1; around 580 for DPA1; and around 470 for DPB1. Donor age, sex, ethnicity and CMV serostatus were compiled alongside the repertoire data. To predict cytomegalovirus infection status, the study brought together high-throughput TCR immunosequencing, statistical association of individual TCRs with disease status, and machine learning. Five DR-DQ haplotypes were treated as single units for association and clustering because of strong linkage in the cohort. General study outcomes and caveats: Only TCR beta chains were sequenced in this cohort, and the absence of alpha or paired-chain data limited detectable features. Cytomegalovirus status was reported to be diagnosed by the classifier with high specificity and sensitivity in both the original and validation cohorts. In a later analysis, HLA-associated TCR beta chains showed more clonal expansion and lower generation probabilities than non-associated chains that were equally common. According to a later analysis, TCR association rates differed among HLA loci, with DRB1 alleles showing the most associated TCRs and HLA-C alleles showing the fewest. Because the 87-base-pair reads could not distinguish some IMGT-functional V segments, including TRBV6-2 and TRBV6-3, those segments were excluded. Because HLA typing was unavailable for some donors at each locus, only the typed subset was used in association tests. A later genetic analysis associated a missense DCLRE1C variant with V-gene and J-gene trimming of TCR beta chains, and an independent cohort replicated the association. The authors suggested that the approach could potentially be generalized to other disease states and immunological phenotypes. In vitro tests confirmed that a few of the cytomegalovirus-associated TCR beta chains recognize cytomegalovirus antigens. Most TCR sequences were seen in very few donors, while some public TCRs were found in many individuals. Sequencing depth was assumed to be roughly uniform across donors in the presence/absence analyses, though that assumption may not hold. CMV serostatus was the only immune exposure information available for the cohort. A cluster of highly shared sequence variants was judged likely to be a technical artifact of the sequencing pipeline. The earlier analysis of almost 600 of the donors excluded 15 to 20 rarely observed V segments, including chromosome 9 orphons, because counts were too low. Correlated functional status among segregating V segments might reflect linkage disequilibrium, but an unknown experimental factor could not be ruled out. According to a later analysis, parvovirus B19, influenza, CMV and Epstein-Barr virus appeared linked to several top co-occurrence clusters. A further reported finding was that TCR beta sequences accurately predicted the HLA-A and HLA-B alleles for most subjects in the first cohort. Broadly in line with IMGT annotations, most TCR beta V segments showed up in productive rearrangements about 87% or about 30% of the time in an earlier analysis of some 590 of the donors. A later genetic analysis reported fewer N-insertions in productive TCRs among donors in an Asian-associated ancestry cluster than the roughly 650-donor mean. The study listed 170 or so TCR beta chains as associated with cytomegalovirus. In a later analysis, 16,951 TCR beta sequences were associated with specific HLA alleles at a false discovery rate of 0.05. In a later analysis, most CMV-associated TCR beta chains were found to appear HLA-restricted, with HLA associations seemingly driven largely by CMV exposure. Strong co-occurrence of HLA alleles, especially DR and DQ, made assigning TCR associations to individual alleles difficult.

Trimming removed 5 bases from V and 0 bases from J, leaving 10 bases between the germline ends. The CDR3 starts with the cysteine, ends with the phenylalanine, and has 13 residues. Kept here is only the CDR3 DNA, which spans 39 bases and is read in frame from base 1. Reading the germline V gene (reference sequence) gives CDR1 GTSNPN and CDR2 SVGIG. In total, just over 650 healthy bone marrow donors made up the cohort. At the time of sampling, all cohort members were nominally healthy, though unrecorded immune exposures were likely present. Of the approximately 700 cohort members, about 280 had positive CMV serostatus and just over 350 had negative CMV serostatus, and CMV serostatus was not recorded for the donor. A peripheral blood sample was provided by each donor, and peripheral blood mononuclear cells were used for TCR beta sequencing. The Qiagen DNeasy Blood Extraction Kit was used to extract genomic DNA from the blood cell samples.

Sequences were obtained from PBMCs. This chain is built from TRBV30 and TRBJ1-2; a tentative D call is TRBD1 (6 bases match). The receptor comes from a human donor in good health. The CDR3 here reads CAWAHRANYGYTF. The nucleotide sequence reads TGTGCCTGGGCGCACAGGGCTAACTATGGCTACACCTTC.